A selection of T cell receptor beta chains follows, all from one sample in a study of cytomegalovirus exposure and HLA in healthy donors. Using immunoSEQ multiplex PCR, the repertoire was profiled, and TCRdb retains in-frame clones only, with some absent. The sample shows around 99,000 clones, roughly two thirds of them seen only once. The sample consisted of PBMCs. These receptors all come from a woman aged 25 to 39 in good health and CMV-seronegative. Each CDR3 is given with its conserved first and last residue. The order of the fields is clone size, J gene, D gene, V gene, CDR3 DNA, CDR3 protein. The D gene is left open where the match is weak. Size values are once, few and many counts, or a class for expanded clones, and some rows have none.

abundance: .
j_gene: TRBJ1-3
d_gene: .
v_gene: TRBV10-1
CDR3nt: TGCGCCAGCAGTGACAGTGGCAGAATCTCTGGAAACACCATATATTTT
CDR3aa: CASSDSGRISGNTIYF

abundance: .
j_gene: TRBJ1-5
d_gene: .
v_gene: TRBV10-3
CDR3nt: TGTGCCATCAGTGGACAGGCAAATCAGCCCCAGCATTTT
CDR3aa: CAISGQANQPQHF

abundance: .
j_gene: TRBJ1-4
d_gene: .
v_gene: TRBV7-9
CDR3nt: TGTGCCAGCACCGTATATGTTTCGTTGGGGGCCATAAATGAAAAACTGTTTTTT
CDR3aa: CASTVYVSLGAINEKLFF

abundance: few
j_gene: TRBJ2-4
d_gene: TRBD2
v_gene: TRBV7-2
CDR3nt: TGTGCCAGCAGCTTAGCGGGGACTAGCGTAAATCTAGCCAAAAACATTCAGTACTTC
CDR3aa: CASSLAGTSVNLAKNIQYF

abundance: .
j_gene: TRBJ2-3
d_gene: .
v_gene: TRBV6-1
CDR3nt: TGTGCCAGCAGTGAAGGGCCCGTTGATACGCAGTATTTT
CDR3aa: CASSEGPVDTQYF

abundance: .
j_gene: TRBJ2-5
d_gene: .
v_gene: TRBV30
CDR3nt: TGTGCCTGGAGTGTAACAGTTGAAGAGACCCAGTACTTC
CDR3aa: CAWSVTVEETQYF

abundance: few
j_gene: TRBJ1-5
d_gene: .
v_gene: TRBV5-1
CDR3nt: TGCGCCAGCAGCTTGGCGGGGGGGGGTCAGCCCCAGCATTTT
CDR3aa: CASSLAGGGQPQHF

abundance: .
j_gene: TRBJ1-6
d_gene: TRBD1
v_gene: TRBV18
CDR3nt: TGTGCCAGCTCACCATTACCGGGACAGGATAATTCACCCCTCCACTTT
CDR3aa: CASSPLPGQDNSPLHF

abundance: .
j_gene: TRBJ1-2
d_gene: TRBD1
v_gene: TRBV28
CDR3nt: TGTGCCACCAGGGACAGCAGAAACTATGGCTACACCTTC
CDR3aa: CATRDSRNYGYTF

abundance: .
j_gene: TRBJ2-1
d_gene: TRBD2
v_gene: TRBV5-6
CDR3nt: TGTGCCAGCAGCTTTCTCTCTTCTAGCGGGGGGTTCAATGAGCAGTTCTTC
CDR3aa: CASSFLSSSGGFNEQFF

abundance: .
j_gene: TRBJ2-7
d_gene: TRBD2
v_gene: TRBV7-3
CDR3nt: TGTGCCAGCAGCTTAAAAAGCCCCGAACTAGCGGAACGCTCCTACGAGCAGTACTTC
CDR3aa: CASSLKSPELAERSYEQYF

abundance: once
j_gene: TRBJ1-5
d_gene: .
v_gene: TRBV5-1
CDR3nt: TGCGCCAGCAGCTTGAGAAGAGGTTTGAGCAATCAGCCCCAGCATTTT
CDR3aa: CASSLRRGLSNQPQHF

abundance: .
j_gene: TRBJ2-4
d_gene: TRBD2
v_gene: TRBV6-6
CDR3nt: TGTGCCAGCAGTTACTCGAGAATGGGGGGGAACATTCAGTACTTC
CDR3aa: CASSYSRMGGNIQYF

abundance: .
j_gene: TRBJ2-2
d_gene: .
v_gene: TRBV4-1
CDR3nt: TGCGCCAGCAGCCACCGAGGGGGCACCGGGGAGCTGTTTTTT
CDR3aa: CASSHRGGTGELFF

abundance: .
j_gene: TRBJ2-7
d_gene: TRBD2
v_gene: TRBV5-1
CDR3nt: TGCGCCAGCAGCCAACAACCACTAGCGGGGAATTCCTACGAGCAGTACTTC
CDR3aa: CASSQQPLAGNSYEQYF

abundance: .
j_gene: TRBJ1-4
d_gene: .
v_gene: TRBV5-1
CDR3nt: TGCGCCAGCAGCTCAGAGGGTAATGAAAAACTGTTTTTT
CDR3aa: CASSSEGNEKLFF

abundance: .
j_gene: TRBJ2-7
d_gene: .
v_gene: TRBV18
CDR3nt: TGTGCCAGCTCACCTATGTCCTACGAGCAGTACTTC
CDR3aa: CASSPMSYEQYF

abundance: few
j_gene: TRBJ1-1
d_gene: .
v_gene: TRBV4-3
CDR3nt: TGCGCCAGCAGCCAAACAAGAAACACTGAAGCTTTCTTT
CDR3aa: CASSQTRNTEAFF

abundance: .
j_gene: TRBJ2-7
d_gene: TRBD2
v_gene: TRBV7-2
CDR3nt: TGTGCCAGCAGCTTAACCCCTTCGACTAGCGGGCTCCACTACGAGCAGTACTTC
CDR3aa: CASSLTPSTSGLHYEQYF

abundance: .
j_gene: TRBJ1-1
d_gene: .
v_gene: TRBV2
CDR3nt: TGTGCCAGCAGCCGAACCGGGAACACTGAAGCTTTCTTT
CDR3aa: CASSRTGNTEAFF

abundance: few
j_gene: TRBJ1-5
d_gene: .
v_gene: TRBV27
CDR3nt: TGTGCCAGCAGTCCAGACTATTATAGCAATCAGCCCCAGCATTTT
CDR3aa: CASSPDYYSNQPQHF

abundance: once
j_gene: TRBJ2-1
d_gene: TRBD2
v_gene: TRBV29-1
CDR3nt: TGCAGCGTTGGAAGAGAAATGGGGACTAGCGGGGGGGCGAATGAGCAGTTCTTC
CDR3aa: CSVGREMGTSGGANEQFF

abundance: few
j_gene: TRBJ2-7
d_gene: TRBD2
v_gene: TRBV10-2
CDR3nt: TGCGCCAGCAAAGAAGCGGGGGAATACGAGCAGTACTTC
CDR3aa: CASKEAGEYEQYF

abundance: few
j_gene: TRBJ1-1
d_gene: TRBD1
v_gene: TRBV15
CDR3nt: TGTGCCACTCGGGACAGACTAGAAGCTTTCTTT
CDR3aa: CATRDRLEAFF

abundance: .
j_gene: TRBJ1-3
d_gene: TRBD1
v_gene: TRBV10-3
CDR3nt: TGTGCCATCAGTGGAGGGGGCTCGGGAAACACCATATATTTT
CDR3aa: CAISGGGSGNTIYF

abundance: .
j_gene: TRBJ2-1
d_gene: .
v_gene: TRBV6-4
CDR3nt: TGTGCCAGCAGTGAGTGGGGACACTTGAAGTTCTTC
CDR3aa: CASSEWGHLKFF

abundance: .
j_gene: TRBJ1-1
d_gene: .
v_gene: TRBV2
CDR3nt: TGTGCCAGCAGTGGTTCGACCTCAGGAAGCACTGAAGCTTTCTTT
CDR3aa: CASSGSTSGSTEAFF

abundance: .
j_gene: TRBJ2-2
d_gene: .
v_gene: TRBV15
CDR3nt: TGTGCCACCAGCAGTTCCCCAGGGCGGAACACCGGGGAGCTGTTTTTT
CDR3aa: CATSSSPGRNTGELFF

abundance: .
j_gene: TRBJ1-2
d_gene: .
v_gene: TRBV19
CDR3nt: TGTGCCAGTAGCCCTGAGTCGACAGCTTACTATGGCTACACCTTC
CDR3aa: CASSPESTAYYGYTF

abundance: .
j_gene: TRBJ2-3
d_gene: TRBD2
v_gene: TRBV4-2
CDR3nt: TGTGCCAGCAGCCAAGCAAGCGCGGGAGGGCCGAGCACAGATACGCAGTATTTT
CDR3aa: CASSQASAGGPSTDTQYF

abundance: .
j_gene: TRBJ1-4
d_gene: .
v_gene: TRBV2
CDR3nt: TGTGCCAGCAGTGATCGCGGGGTCCGTGAAAAACTGTTTTTT
CDR3aa: CASSDRGVREKLFF

abundance: .
j_gene: TRBJ2-7
d_gene: .
v_gene: TRBV7-9
CDR3nt: TGTGCCAGCAGCTGGGGGGGCGGGAGTGCAGGTTACGAGCAGTACTTC
CDR3aa: CASSWGGGSAGYEQYF

abundance: .
j_gene: TRBJ2-7
d_gene: .
v_gene: TRBV5-1
CDR3nt: TGCGCCAGCAGCTTGGTGGAGTACGAGCAGTACTTC
CDR3aa: CASSLVEYEQYF

abundance: .
j_gene: TRBJ1-2
d_gene: .
v_gene: TRBV2
CDR3nt: TGTGCCAGCAGTGAATCGGGTTATGGCTACACCTTC
CDR3aa: CASSESGYGYTF

abundance: .
j_gene: TRBJ1-1
d_gene: .
v_gene: TRBV4-1
CDR3nt: TGCGCCAGCAGCCAAGATACCCCTCCAGGGAGGGTTGAAGCTTTCTTT
CDR3aa: CASSQDTPPGRVEAFF

abundance: .
j_gene: TRBJ1-4
d_gene: .
v_gene: TRBV10-2
CDR3nt: TGCGCCAGCAGTGAAGTTACCACGGGTGAAAAACTGTTTTTT
CDR3aa: CASSEVTTGEKLFF

abundance: .
j_gene: TRBJ2-3
d_gene: .
v_gene: TRBV19
CDR3nt: TGTGTCAGTAGTCGGGGTAGGGTCTCCCCAGATACGCAGTATTTT
CDR3aa: CVSSRGRVSPDTQYF

abundance: few
j_gene: TRBJ2-4
d_gene: TRBD2
v_gene: TRBV10-3
CDR3nt: TGTGCCATCAGTGAGTCGTGGACTAGCGGGAGATCGGATGCCAAAAACATTCAGTACTTC
CDR3aa: CAISESWTSGRSDAKNIQYF

abundance: .
j_gene: TRBJ2-4
d_gene: .
v_gene: TRBV30
CDR3nt: TGTGCCTGGAGTGCAGGGTTTCTAGCCAAAAACATTCAGTACTTC
CDR3aa: CAWSAGFLAKNIQYF

abundance: .
j_gene: TRBJ1-2
d_gene: TRBD1
v_gene: TRBV4-1
CDR3nt: TGCGCCAGCAGCCTTTTCGGACCCCGGACAGGGGGCGATGGCTACACCTTC
CDR3aa: CASSLFGPRTGGDGYTF

abundance: .
j_gene: TRBJ2-5
d_gene: .
v_gene: TRBV13
CDR3nt: TGTGCCAGCAGCGTGTCTAGCGCCCCACAAGAGACCCAGTACTTC
CDR3aa: CASSVSSAPQETQYF

abundance: few
j_gene: TRBJ2-1
d_gene: .
v_gene: TRBV6-6
CDR3nt: TGTGCCAGCAGTTACGGGCGGGACAGTGGGAATGAGCAGTTCTTC
CDR3aa: CASSYGRDSGNEQFF

abundance: once
j_gene: TRBJ1-1
d_gene: .
v_gene: TRBV6-5
CDR3nt: TGTGCCAGCAGTTACTCGACCGGACAGGAAGCTTTCTTT
CDR3aa: CASSYSTGQEAFF

abundance: .
j_gene: TRBJ1-4
d_gene: TRBD1
v_gene: TRBV19
CDR3nt: TGTGCCAGTAGTCCCGGGACAGGGTCTAATGAAAAACTGTTTTTT
CDR3aa: CASSPGTGSNEKLFF

abundance: .
j_gene: TRBJ2-1
d_gene: TRBD2
v_gene: TRBV9
CDR3nt: TGTGCCAGCAGCGTAAGGGCTAGCGGGGGGTCCTACAATGAGCAGTTCTTC
CDR3aa: CASSVRASGGSYNEQFF

abundance: .
j_gene: TRBJ1-5
d_gene: .
v_gene: TRBV7-8
CDR3nt: TGTGCCAGCAGCTTAGCGTTGGGGGCAGGGAATCAGCCCCAGCATTTT
CDR3aa: CASSLALGAGNQPQHF

abundance: once
j_gene: TRBJ2-3
d_gene: .
v_gene: TRBV5-1
CDR3nt: TGCGCCAGCAAACCTCAGGGGAGCACAGATACGCAGTATTTT
CDR3aa: CASKPQGSTDTQYF

abundance: .
j_gene: TRBJ2-1
d_gene: TRBD2
v_gene: TRBV5-1
CDR3nt: TGCGCCAGCAGCTTGGCACCGACTAGCGGTTACAATGAGCAGTTCTTC
CDR3aa: CASSLAPTSGYNEQFF

abundance: .
j_gene: TRBJ1-5
d_gene: TRBD1
v_gene: TRBV19
CDR3nt: TGTGCCAGTGGCGGACAGGTATTTTATCAGCCCCAGCATTTT
CDR3aa: CASGGQVFYQPQHF

abundance: .
j_gene: TRBJ1-1
d_gene: .
v_gene: TRBV5-4
CDR3nt: TGTGCCAGCAGCTTAAGGGGACATAACACTGAAGCTTTCTTT
CDR3aa: CASSLRGHNTEAFF